This T cell receptor (beta chain) was captured by sequencing in a study of blood T cell repertoires in COVID-19. Overall study context: Material from acute and convalescent COVID-19 was sourced from the United States, Italy and Spain. T cells, B-cell-depleted T cells, or PBMCs provided the cDNA or gDNA that served as material.

As originally analysed: Reference gene primer amplification yielded estimated nucleated cell counts. Here immunoSEQ multiplex PCR was the method, and the copy in TCRdb shows in-frame clones only, minus some. Clone size and V and J calls were adopted from that table, with D and trimming inferred from the DNA. The sample consists of roughly 250,000 clones, about 85% of them appearing once. The receptor's source is a woman aged 60-70 years with active or convalescent COVID-19. Sequenced sample: peripheral blood.

The CDR3 region is CASSAGTSGRAAPGELFF. CDR3 DNA: TGTGCCAGCAGCGCCGGGACTAGCGGGAGGGCCGCCCCCGGGGAGCTGTTTTTT. V gene TRBV9 combines with J gene TRBJ2-2, with 16 bases lining up with TRBD2. The V segment lost 3 bases and the J segment 6 bases; nucleotides outside the gene matches: 8. CDR3 size: 18 residues. Germline lookup yields CDR1 SGDLS and CDR2 YYNGEE.